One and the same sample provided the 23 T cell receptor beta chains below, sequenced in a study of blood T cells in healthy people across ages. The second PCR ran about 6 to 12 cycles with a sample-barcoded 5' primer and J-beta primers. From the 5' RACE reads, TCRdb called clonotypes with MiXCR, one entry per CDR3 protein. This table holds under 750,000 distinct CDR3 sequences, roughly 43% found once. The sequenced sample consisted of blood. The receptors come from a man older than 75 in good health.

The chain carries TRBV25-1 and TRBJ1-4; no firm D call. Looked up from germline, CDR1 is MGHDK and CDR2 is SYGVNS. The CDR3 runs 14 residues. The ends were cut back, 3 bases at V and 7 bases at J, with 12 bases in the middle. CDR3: CASSEGPVGEKLFF. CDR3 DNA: TGTGCCAGCAGTGAGGGCCCCGTCGGTGAAAAACTGTTTTTT.

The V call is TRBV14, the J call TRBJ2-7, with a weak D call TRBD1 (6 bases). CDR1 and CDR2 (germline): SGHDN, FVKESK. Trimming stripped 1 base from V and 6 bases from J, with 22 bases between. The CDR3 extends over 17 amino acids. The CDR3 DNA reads TGTGCCAGCAGCCAAGGTTTAACAGGGCTCGTCGGTGGCGAGCAGTACTTC. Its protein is CASSQGLTGLVGGEQYF.

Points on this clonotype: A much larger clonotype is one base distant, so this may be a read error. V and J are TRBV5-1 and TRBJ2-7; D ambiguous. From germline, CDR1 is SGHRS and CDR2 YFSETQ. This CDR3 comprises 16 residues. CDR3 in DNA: TGCGCCAGCAGCTTAGTAGTTGCTGCCAGCTCCTACGGGCAGTACTTC. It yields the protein CASSLVVAASSYGQYF. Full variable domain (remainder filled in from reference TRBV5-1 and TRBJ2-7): KAGVTQTPRYLIKTRGQQVTLSCSPISGHRSVSWYQQTPGQGLQFLFEYFSETQRNKGNFPGRFSGRQFSNSRSEMNVSTLELGDSALYLCASSLVVAASSYGQYFGPGTRLTVT.

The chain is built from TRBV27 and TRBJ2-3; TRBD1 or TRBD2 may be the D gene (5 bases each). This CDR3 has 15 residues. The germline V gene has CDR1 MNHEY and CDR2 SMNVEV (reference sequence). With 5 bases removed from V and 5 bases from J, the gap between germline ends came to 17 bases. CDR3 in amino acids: CASSRTGTGIDTQYF. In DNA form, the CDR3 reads TGTGCCAGCAGTAGAACCGGGACGGGGATAGATACGCAGTATTTT.

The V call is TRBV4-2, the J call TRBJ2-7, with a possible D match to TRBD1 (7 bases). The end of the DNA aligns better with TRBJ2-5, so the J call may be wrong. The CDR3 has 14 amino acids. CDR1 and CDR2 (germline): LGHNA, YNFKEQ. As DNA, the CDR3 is TGTGCCAGCAGCCAAGACTCCCAGGGGGGGACCCAGTACTTC. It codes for CASSQDSQGGTQYF.

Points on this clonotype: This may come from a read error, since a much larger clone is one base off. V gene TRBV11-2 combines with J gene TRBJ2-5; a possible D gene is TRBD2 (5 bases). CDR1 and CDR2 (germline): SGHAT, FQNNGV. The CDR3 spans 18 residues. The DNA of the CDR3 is TGTGCCAGCAGCTTAGAGGTGGGGAGACGACCGGACCAAGAGACCCTGTACTTC. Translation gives CASSLEVGRRPDQETLYF.

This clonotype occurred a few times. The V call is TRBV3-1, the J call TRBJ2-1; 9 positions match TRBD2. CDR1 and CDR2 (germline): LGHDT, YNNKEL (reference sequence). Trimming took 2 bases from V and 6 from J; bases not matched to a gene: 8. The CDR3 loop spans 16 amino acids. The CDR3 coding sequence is TGTGCCAGCAGCCAATTTACTAGCGGGTTATCCAATGAGCAGTTCTTC. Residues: CASSQFTSGLSNEQFF.

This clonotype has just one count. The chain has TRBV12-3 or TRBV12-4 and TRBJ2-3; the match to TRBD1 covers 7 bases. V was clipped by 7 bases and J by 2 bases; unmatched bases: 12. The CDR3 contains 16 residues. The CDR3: CASIFSGTENTDTQYF. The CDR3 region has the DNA TGTGCCAGCATTTTTTCGGGGACAGAGAACACAGATACGCAGTATTTT.

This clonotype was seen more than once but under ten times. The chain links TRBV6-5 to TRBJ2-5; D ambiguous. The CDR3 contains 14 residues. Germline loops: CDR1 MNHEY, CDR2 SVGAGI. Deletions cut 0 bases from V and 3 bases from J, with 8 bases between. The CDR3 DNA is TGTGCCAGCAGTTACTCGAACTGGAAAGAGACCCAGTACTTC. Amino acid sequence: CASSYSNWKETQYF.

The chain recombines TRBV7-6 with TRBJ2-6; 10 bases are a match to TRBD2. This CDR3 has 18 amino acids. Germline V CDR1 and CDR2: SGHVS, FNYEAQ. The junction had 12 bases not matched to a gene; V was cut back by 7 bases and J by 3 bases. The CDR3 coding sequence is TGTGCCAGCATTGGGGTACTAGCGGGAAGCTTTGGGGCCAACGTCCTGACTTTC. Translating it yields CASIGVLAGSFGANVLTF.

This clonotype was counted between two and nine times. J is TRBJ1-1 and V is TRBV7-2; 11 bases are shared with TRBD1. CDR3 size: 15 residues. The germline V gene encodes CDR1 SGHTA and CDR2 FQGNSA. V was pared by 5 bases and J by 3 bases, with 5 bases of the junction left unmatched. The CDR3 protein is CASSQGTGGYTEAFF. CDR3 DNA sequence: TGTGCCAGCAGCCAGGGGACAGGGGGGTACACTGAAGCTTTCTTT.

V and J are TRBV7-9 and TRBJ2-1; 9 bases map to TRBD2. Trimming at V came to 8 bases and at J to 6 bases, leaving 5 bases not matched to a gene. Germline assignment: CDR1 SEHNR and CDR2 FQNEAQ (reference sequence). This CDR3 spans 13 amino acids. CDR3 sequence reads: CASLRAGGNEQFF. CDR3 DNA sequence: TGTGCCAGCTTGAGAGCGGGGGGCAATGAGCAGTTCTTC.

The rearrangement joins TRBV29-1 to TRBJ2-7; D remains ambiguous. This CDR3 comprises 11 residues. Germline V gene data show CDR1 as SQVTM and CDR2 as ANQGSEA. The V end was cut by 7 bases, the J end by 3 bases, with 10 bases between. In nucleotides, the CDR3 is TGCAGCGCTAAAGACGGCTACGAGCAGTACTTC. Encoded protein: CSAKDGYEQYF.

The CDR3 reads CASSLGQGESPLHF. For the CDR3, the DNA is TGCGCCAGCAGCTTGGGACAGGGCGAATCACCCCTCCACTTT. The chain joins TRBV5-1 to TRBJ1-6; 7 bases line up with TRBD1. V lost 0 bases and J lost 10; bases outside the gene matches: 4. CDR3 length equals 14 residues. The germline V gene has CDR1 SGHRS and CDR2 YFSETQ.

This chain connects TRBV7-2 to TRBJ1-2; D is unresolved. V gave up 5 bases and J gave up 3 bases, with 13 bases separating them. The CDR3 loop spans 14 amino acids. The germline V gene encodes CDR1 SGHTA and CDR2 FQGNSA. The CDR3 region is CASSPRRGDYGYTF. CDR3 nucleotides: TGTGCCAGCAGCCCCAGACGGGGAGACTATGGCTACACCTTC.

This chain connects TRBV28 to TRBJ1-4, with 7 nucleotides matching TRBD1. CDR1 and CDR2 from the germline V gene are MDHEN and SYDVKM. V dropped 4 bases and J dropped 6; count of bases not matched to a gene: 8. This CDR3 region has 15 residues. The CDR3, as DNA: TGTGCCAGCAGTTCCCGACAGGGCGGGTATGAAAAACTGTTTTTT. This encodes CASSSRQGGYEKLFF.

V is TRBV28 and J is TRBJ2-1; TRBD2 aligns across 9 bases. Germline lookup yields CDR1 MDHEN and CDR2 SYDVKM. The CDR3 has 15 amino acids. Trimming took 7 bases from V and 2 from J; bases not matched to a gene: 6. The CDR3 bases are TGTGCCAGCAAGGAGGGCGGGAGGGCCTACAATGAGCAGTTCTTC. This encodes CASKEGGRAYNEQFF.

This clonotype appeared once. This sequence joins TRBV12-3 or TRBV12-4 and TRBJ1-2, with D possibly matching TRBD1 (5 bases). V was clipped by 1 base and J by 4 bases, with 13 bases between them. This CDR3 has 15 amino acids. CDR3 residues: CASSLVWGLGYGYTF. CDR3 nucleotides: TGTGCCAGCAGTTTAGTTTGGGGACTTGGCTATGGCTACACCTTC.

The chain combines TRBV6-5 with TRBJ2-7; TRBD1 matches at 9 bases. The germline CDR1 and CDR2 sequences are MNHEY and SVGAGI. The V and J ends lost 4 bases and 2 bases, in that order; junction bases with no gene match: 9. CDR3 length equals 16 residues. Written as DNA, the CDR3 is TGTGCCAGCAGTTTAGAGACCGGGACAGGGACCTACGAGCAGTACTTC. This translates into CASSLETGTGTYEQYF.

The CDR3 sequence: CASSQASGYGETQYF. Written as DNA, the CDR3 is TGTGCCAGCAGCCAAGCGTCGGGGTATGGGGAGACCCAGTACTTC. V is TRBV14 and J is TRBJ2-5; a possible D gene is TRBD2 (5 bases). Germline V CDR1 and CDR2: SGHDN, FVKESK. V was shortened by 1 base and J by 5 bases, with 14 bases between the two germline ends. This CDR3 comprises 15 residues.

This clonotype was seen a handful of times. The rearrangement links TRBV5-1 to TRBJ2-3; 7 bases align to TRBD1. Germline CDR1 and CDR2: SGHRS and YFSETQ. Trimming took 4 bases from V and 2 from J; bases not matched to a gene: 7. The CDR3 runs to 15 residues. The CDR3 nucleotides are TGCGCCAGCAGCCCGCAGACAGGGTCCACAGATACGCAGTATTTT. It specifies CASSPQTGSTDTQYF.

The CDR3 here is CASSGGPLTGNTEAFF. The DNA for the CDR3 is TGTGCCAGCAGTGGAGGGCCCCTTACAGGTAACACTGAAGCTTTCTTT. The gene calls are TRBV9 and TRBJ1-1; D perhaps matches TRBD1 (5 bases). The germline V gene has CDR1 SGDLS and CDR2 YYNGEE. The CDR3 is 16 amino acids. With 5 bases removed from V and 2 bases from J, the gap between germline ends came to 19 bases.

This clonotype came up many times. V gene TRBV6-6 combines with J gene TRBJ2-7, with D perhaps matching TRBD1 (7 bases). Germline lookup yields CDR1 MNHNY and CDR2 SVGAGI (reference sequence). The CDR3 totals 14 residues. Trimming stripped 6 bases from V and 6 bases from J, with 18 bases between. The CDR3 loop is CASSQLAPGGEQYF. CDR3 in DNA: TGTGCCAGCAGCCAACTAGCCCCAGGGGGCGAGCAGTACTTC.